The present TCR beta chain was sequenced within a study of regulatory T cells in long-lasting Graves disease. Specified time point: newly diagnosed GD, antithyroid drugs for less than 3 months. Generation of the TCR library employed RNA extracted from PBMCs. The trim removed 5 bases at V and 3 bases at J, leaving 4 bases unmatched. The CDR3 loop spans 14 amino acids. Construction of the TCR beta libraries employed iRepertoire HTBI primers in conjunction with Arm-PCR of CDR3 regions. Via MiXCR, TCRdb re-called the multiplex PCR reads, giving one row per CDR3 protein. The data contain roughly 560,000 distinct CDR3 sequences, 15% to 20% of them singletons. This clonotype was picked up many times. These data were also reused for a study on T cells in Graves' hyperthyroidism and ophthalmopathy.

The specimen was peripheral blood mononuclear cells (PBMCs), collected at new diagnosis, from a patient treated with antithyroid drugs. The TCR comes from a woman aged 40 to 65 with Graves disease. The V gene is TRBV12-3 or TRBV12-4, the J gene TRBJ1-5, with 7 bases lining up with TRBD1. DNA of the CDR3: TGTGCCAGCAGTCGGACAGGTCACAATCAGCCCCAGCATTTT. Translation gives CASSRTGHNQPQHF.